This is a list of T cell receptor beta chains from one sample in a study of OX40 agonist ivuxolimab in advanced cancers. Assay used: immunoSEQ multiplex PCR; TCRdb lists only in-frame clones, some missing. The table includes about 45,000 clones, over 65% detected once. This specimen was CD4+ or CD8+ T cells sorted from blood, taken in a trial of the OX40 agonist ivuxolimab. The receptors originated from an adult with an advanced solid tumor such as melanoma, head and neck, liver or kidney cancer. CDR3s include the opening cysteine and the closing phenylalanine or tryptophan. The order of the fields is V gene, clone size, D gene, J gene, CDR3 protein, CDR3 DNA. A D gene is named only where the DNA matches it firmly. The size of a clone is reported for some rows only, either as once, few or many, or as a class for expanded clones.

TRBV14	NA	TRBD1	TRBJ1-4	CASRETGNEKLFF	TGTGCCAGCCGGGAGACAGGGAATGAAAAACTGTTTTTT
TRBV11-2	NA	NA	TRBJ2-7	CASSPPGTDHEQYF	TGTGCCAGCAGCCCACCCGGGACCGACCACGAGCAGTACTTC
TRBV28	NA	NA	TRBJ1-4	CASSRRTAGNEKLFF	TGTGCCAGCAGTCGACGGACGGCGGGTAATGAAAAACTGTTTTTT
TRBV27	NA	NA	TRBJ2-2	CASSLEGNLNTGELFF	TGTGCCAGCAGTTTAGAGGGGAATTTGAACACCGGGGAGCTGTTTTTT
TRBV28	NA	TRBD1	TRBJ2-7	CASSPTTSGTGSF	TGTGCCAGCAGCCCAACCACGTCGGGGACAGGGAGTTTC
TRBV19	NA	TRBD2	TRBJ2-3	CASSRTSGRADTQYF	TGTGCCAGTAGTCGGACTAGCGGGAGGGCAGATACGCAGTATTTT
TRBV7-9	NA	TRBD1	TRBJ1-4	CASSRTGGSEKLFF	TGTGCCAGCAGCCGGACAGGGGGAAGTGAAAAACTGTTTTTT
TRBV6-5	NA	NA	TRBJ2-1	CASSSASIEQFF	TGTGCCAGCAGTTCGGCGTCTATTGAGCAGTTCTTC
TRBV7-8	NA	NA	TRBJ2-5	CASSSGPRETQYF	TGTGCCAGCAGCTCCGGGCCCCGGGAGACCCAGTACTTC
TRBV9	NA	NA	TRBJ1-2	CASSEGTEDYGYTF	TGTGCCAGCAGCGAGGGGACGGAGGACTATGGCTACACCTTC
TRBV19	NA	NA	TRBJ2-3	CASSILFSTDTQYF	TGTGCCAGTAGTATACTATTTAGCACAGATACGCAGTATTTT
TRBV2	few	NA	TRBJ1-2	CASSDVDYGYTF	TGTGCCAGCAGTGATGTCGACTATGGCTACACCTTC
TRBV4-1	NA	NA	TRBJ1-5	CASSPTLYSNQPQHF	TGCGCCAGCAGCCCCACCCTTTATAGCAATCAGCCCCAGCATTTT
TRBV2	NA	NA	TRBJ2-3	CASPAGVLDTQYF	TGTGCCAGCCCGGCAGGGGTGTTAGATACGCAGTATTTT
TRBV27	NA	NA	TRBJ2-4	CASSLPLYRAGAKNIQYF	TGTGCCAGCAGTTTGCCGCTTTACAGGGCGGGAGCCAAAAACATTCAGTACTTC
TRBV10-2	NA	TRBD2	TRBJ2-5	CASSEEASGEETQYF	TGCGCCAGCAGTGAAGAGGCTAGCGGGGAAGAGACCCAGTACTTC
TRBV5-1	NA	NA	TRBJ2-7	CASSPVGGPAYEQYF	TGCGCCAGCAGCCCGGTGGGGGGGCCAGCCTACGAGCAGTACTTC
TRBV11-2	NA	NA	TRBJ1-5	CASSLDIRIQGNQPQHF	TGTGCCAGCAGCTTAGACATCAGAATCCAGGGCAATCAGCCCCAGCATTTT
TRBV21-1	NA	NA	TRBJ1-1	CASSRTGPTRVGAFF	TGTGCCAGCAGCAGGACAGGGCCAACTCGGGTAGGGGCTTTCTTT
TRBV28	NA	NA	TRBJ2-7	CASSFFGSGNEQYF	TGTGCCAGCAGTTTTTTCGGGAGTGGGAACGAGCAGTACTTC
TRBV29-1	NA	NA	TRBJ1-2	CSVEEYGYTF	TGCAGCGTCGAGGAATATGGCTACACCTTC
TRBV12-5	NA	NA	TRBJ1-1	CASGLVTGGHLNTEAFF	TGTGCTAGTGGTTTGGTAACGGGGGGACACTTGAACACTGAAGCTTTCTTT
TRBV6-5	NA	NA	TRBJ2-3	CASSIDADTQYF	TGTGCCAGCAGCATAGATGCAGATACGCAGTATTTT
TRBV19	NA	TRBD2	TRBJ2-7	CASTPSGASGVYEQYF	TGTGCCAGTACCCCCTCGGGGGCTAGCGGGGTCTACGAGCAGTACTTC
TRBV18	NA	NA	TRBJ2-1	CASTLPAGQWARDNEQFF	TGTGCCAGCACCCTGCCCGCCGGACAGTGGGCGAGGGACAATGAGCAGTTCTTC
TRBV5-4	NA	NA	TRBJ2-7	CASSFQVGIYEQYF	TGTGCCAGCAGCTTTCAGGTCGGCATCTACGAGCAGTACTTC
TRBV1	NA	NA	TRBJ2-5	CTSPPQGGEETQYF	TGCACCAGCCCCCCGCAGGGAGGCGAGGAGACCCAGTACTTC
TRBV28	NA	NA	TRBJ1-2	CASSLRGAGYGYTF	TGTGCCAGCAGTTTAAGGGGGGCGGGGTATGGCTACACCTTC
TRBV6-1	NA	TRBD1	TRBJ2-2	CASSEGRGSGGELFF	TGTGCCAGCAGTGAAGGCAGGGGGTCGGGCGGGGAGCTGTTTTTT
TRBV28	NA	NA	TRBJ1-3	CASSFHPGNAGNTIYF	TGTGCCAGCAGTTTTCATCCGGGGAATGCTGGAAACACCATATATTTT
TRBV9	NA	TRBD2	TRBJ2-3	CASSIRTSGGAPTDTQYF	TGTGCCAGCAGCATACGGACTAGCGGGGGAGCCCCCACAGATACGCAGTATTTT
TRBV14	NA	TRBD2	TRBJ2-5	CASSQVIAGMETQYF	TGTGCCAGCAGCCAAGTAATAGCGGGAATGGAGACCCAGTACTTC
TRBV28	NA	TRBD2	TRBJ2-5	CASSYLAGVETQYF	TGTGCCAGCAGTTATCTAGCGGGAGTGGAGACCCAGTACTTC